A single T cell receptor beta chain is shown here with its context. This CDR3 has 15 residues. Trimming shortened V by 1 base and J by 11 bases, and 20 bases separated the two germline ends. The germline gives CDR1 LNHDA, CDR2 SQIVND (reference sequence). Sequencing used immunoSEQ multiplex PCR; TCRdb keeps in-frame clones, though not all of them. Here the sample spans about 51,000 clones, roughly nine tenths being singletons. The sample belongs to a study of control samples from healthy donors and cancer patients. The chain links TRBV19 to TRBJ1-1; possible D gene TRBD1, 6 bases. This TCR was sampled from a man between 40 and 49 years old with colorectal cancer. Input material: PBMCs. In DNA, the CDR3 is TGTGCCAGTAGTATAGGACCCCGACAGGCCGGGGAGGCTTTCTTT. Residues: CASSIGPRQAGEAFF.